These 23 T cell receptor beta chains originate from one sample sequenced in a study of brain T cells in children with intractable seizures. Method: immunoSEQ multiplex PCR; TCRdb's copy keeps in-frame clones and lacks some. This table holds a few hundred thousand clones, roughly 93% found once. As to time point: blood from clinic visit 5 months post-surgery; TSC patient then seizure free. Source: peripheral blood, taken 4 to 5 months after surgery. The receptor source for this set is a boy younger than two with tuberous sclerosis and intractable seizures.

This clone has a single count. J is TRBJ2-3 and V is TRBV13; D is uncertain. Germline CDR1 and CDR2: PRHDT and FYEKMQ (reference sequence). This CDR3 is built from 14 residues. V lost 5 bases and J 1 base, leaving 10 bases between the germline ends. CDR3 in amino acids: CASSHAEGTDTQYF. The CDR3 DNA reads TGTGCCAGCAGCCACGCGGAAGGCACAGATACGCAGTATTTT.

As DNA, the CDR3 is TGTGCCAGCAGTGACTCGGGGCTAGCGGGGGGGGCCCAAGAGACCCAGTACTTC. Translating gives CASSDSGLAGGAQETQYF. The chain combines TRBV6-4 with TRBJ2-5; 12 nucleotides line up with TRBD2. The CDR3 totals 18 residues. V dropped 0 bases and J dropped 1; count of bases not matched to a gene: 6. Germline CDR1 is MRHNA and CDR2 is SNTAGT.

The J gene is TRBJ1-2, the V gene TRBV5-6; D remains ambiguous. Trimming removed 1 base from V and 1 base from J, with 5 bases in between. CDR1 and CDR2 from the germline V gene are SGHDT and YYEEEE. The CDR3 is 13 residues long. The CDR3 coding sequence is TGTGCCAGCAGCTTGAGGTATAACTATGGCTACACCTTC. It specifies CASSLRYNYGYTF. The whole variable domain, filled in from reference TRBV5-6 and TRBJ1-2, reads DAGVTQSPTHLIKTRGQQVTLRCSPKSGHDTVSWYQQALGQGPQFIFQYYEEEERQRGNFPDRFSGHQFPNYSSELNVNALLLGDSALYLCASSLRYNYGYTFGSGTRLTVV.

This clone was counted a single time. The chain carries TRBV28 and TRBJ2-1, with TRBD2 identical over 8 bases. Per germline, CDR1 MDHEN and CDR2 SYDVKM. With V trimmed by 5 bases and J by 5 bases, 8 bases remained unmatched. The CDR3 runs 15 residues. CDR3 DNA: TGTGCCAGCAGTGACTTAGCGGGACCCGACAATGAGCAGTTCTTC. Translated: CASSDLAGPDNEQFF.

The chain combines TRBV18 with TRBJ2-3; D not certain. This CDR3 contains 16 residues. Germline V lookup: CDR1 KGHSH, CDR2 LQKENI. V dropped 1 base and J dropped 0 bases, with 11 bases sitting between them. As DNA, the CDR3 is TGTGCCAGCTCACCACTCGTGTCATCTAGCACAGATACGCAGTATTTT. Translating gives CASSPLVSSSTDTQYF.

The CDR3: CASSIEGQPSWNTEAFF. CDR3 coding DNA: TGTGCCAGTAGTATAGAGGGACAGCCATCCTGGAACACTGAAGCTTTCTTT. This chain joins TRBV19 and TRBJ1-1; 7 bases are shared with TRBD1. Per the germline V gene, CDR1 is LNHDA and CDR2 is SQIVND (reference sequence). The CDR3 runs 17 residues. V lost 0 bases, J lost 1 base, and 8 bases stayed unmatched.

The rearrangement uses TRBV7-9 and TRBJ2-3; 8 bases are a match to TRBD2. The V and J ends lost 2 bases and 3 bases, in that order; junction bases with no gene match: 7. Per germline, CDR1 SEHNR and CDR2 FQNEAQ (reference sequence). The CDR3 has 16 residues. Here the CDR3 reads CASSLNSREGTDTQYF. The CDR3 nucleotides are TGTGCCAGCAGCTTAAATAGCCGGGAGGGAACAGATACGCAGTATTTT.

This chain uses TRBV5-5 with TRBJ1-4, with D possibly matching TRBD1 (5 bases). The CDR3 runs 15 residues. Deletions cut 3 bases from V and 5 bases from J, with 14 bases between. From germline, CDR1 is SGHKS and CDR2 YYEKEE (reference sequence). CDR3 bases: TGTGCCAGCAGCTGGTTGGGGGTACGGAATGAAAAACTGTTTTTT. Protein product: CASSWLGVRNEKLFF.

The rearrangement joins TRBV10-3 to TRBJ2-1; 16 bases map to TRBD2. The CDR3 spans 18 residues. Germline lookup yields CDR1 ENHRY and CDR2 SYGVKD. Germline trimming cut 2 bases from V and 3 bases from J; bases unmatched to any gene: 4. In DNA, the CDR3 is TGTGCCATCAGTGAGGGGACTAGCGGGAGGGGGGGCTACAATGAGCAGTTCTTC. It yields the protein CAISEGTSGRGGYNEQFF.

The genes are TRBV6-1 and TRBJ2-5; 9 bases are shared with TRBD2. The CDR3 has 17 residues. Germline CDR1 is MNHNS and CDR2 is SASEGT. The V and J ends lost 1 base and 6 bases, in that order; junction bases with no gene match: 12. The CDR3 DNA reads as TGTGCCAGCAGTGAAGTAATATTGGGACTAGCAACCAAGACCCAGTACTTC. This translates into CASSEVILGLATKTQYF.

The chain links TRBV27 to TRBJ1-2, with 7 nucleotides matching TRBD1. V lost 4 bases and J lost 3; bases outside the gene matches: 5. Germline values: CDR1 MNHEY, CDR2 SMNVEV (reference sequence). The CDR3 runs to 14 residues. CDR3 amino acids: CASSSSGTDYGYTF. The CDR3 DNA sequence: TGTGCCAGCAGTTCGTCCGGGACAGACTATGGCTACACCTTC.

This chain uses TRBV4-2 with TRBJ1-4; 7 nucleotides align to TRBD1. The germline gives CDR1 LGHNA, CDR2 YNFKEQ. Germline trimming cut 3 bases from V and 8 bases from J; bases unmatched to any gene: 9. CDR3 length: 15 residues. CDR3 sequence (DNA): TGTGCCAGCAGCCAGCGGGACAGTCGAGGGGAAAAACTGTTTTTT. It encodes CASSQRDSRGEKLFF.

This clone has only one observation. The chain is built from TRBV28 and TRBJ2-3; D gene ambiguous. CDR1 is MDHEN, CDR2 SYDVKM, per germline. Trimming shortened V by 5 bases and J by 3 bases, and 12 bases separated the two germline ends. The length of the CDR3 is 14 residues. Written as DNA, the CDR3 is TGTGCCAGCAGTCCTAGGGTAAAAACAGATACGCAGTATTTT. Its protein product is CASSPRVKTDTQYF. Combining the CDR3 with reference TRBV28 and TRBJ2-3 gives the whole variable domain DVKVTQSSRYLVKRTGEKVFLECVQDMDHENMFWYRQDPGLGLRLIYFSYDVKMKEKGDIPEGYSVSREKKERFSLILESASTNQTSMYLCASSPRVKTDTQYFGPGTRLTVL.

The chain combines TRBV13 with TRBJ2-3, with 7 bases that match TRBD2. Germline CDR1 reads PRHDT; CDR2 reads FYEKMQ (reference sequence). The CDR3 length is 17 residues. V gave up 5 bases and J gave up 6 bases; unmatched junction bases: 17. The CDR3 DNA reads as TGTGCCAGCAGCCCCGCCAGCGGGAAGTTCTTAGCGGATACGCAGTATTTT. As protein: CASSPASGKFLADTQYF. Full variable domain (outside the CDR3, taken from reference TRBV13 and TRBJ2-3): AAGVIQSPRHLIKEKRETATLKCYPIPRHDTVYWYQQGPGQDPQFLISFYEKMQSDKGSIPDRFSAQQFSDYHSELNMSSLELGDSALYFCASSPASGKFLADTQYFGPGTRLTVL.

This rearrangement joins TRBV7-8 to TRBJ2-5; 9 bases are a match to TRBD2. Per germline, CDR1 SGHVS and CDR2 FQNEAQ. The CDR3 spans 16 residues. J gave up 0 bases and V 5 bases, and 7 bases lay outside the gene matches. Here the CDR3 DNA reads TGTGCCAGCAGCCCTTGGAGCGGGGGGAACCAAGAGACCCAGTACTTC. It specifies CASSPWSGGNQETQYF.

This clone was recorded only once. The CDR3 DNA reads TGTGCCAGCAGCTTAAACGGGATTGATGGCTACACCTTC. It yields the protein CASSLNGIDGYTF. This chain connects TRBV7-3 to TRBJ1-2; D call uncertain. CDR3 length: 13 amino acids. Germline V gives CDR1 SGHTA, CDR2 FQGTGA. V was trimmed by 1 base and J by 6 bases, leaving 9 bases between them.

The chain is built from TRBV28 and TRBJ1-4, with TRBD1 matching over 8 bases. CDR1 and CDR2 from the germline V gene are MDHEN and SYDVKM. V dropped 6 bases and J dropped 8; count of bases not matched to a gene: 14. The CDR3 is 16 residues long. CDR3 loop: CASSPGDRRIGEKLFF. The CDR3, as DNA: TGTGCCAGCAGCCCCGGGGACAGGAGGATCGGAGAAAAACTGTTTTTT.

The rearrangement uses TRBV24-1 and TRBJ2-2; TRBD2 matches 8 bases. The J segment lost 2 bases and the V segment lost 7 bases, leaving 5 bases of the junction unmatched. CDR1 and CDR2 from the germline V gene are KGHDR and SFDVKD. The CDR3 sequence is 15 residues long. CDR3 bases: TGTGCCACCAGCGTCACTAGCGGAAACACCGGGGAGCTGTTTTTT. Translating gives CATSVTSGNTGELFF.

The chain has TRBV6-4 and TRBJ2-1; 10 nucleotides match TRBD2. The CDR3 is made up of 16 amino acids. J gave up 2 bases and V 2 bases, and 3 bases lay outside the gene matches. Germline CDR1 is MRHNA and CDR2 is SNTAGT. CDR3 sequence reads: CASSDGLAGAYNEQFF. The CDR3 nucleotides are TGTGCCAGCAGTGACGGGCTAGCGGGAGCCTACAATGAGCAGTTCTTC.

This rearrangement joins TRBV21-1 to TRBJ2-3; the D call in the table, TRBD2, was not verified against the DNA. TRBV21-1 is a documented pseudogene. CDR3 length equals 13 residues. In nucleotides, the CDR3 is TGTGCCAGCATCCGGGAGGGCCCAGATACGCAGTATTTT. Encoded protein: CASIREGPDTQYF.

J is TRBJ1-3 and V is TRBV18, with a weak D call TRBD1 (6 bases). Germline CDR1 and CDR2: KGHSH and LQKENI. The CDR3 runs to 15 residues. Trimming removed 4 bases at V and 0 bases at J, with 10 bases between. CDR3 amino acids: CASSLDRSSGNTIYF. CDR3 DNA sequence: TGTGCCAGCTCACTCGACAGGAGCTCTGGAAACACCATATATTTT.

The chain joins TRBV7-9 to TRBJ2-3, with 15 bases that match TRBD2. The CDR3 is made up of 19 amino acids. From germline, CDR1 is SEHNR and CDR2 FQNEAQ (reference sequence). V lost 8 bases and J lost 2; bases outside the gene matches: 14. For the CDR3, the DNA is TGTGCCAGCCGAGGGACTAGCGGGAGGTCACGGCAATACACAGATACGCAGTATTTT. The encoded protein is CASRGTSGRSRQYTDTQYF.

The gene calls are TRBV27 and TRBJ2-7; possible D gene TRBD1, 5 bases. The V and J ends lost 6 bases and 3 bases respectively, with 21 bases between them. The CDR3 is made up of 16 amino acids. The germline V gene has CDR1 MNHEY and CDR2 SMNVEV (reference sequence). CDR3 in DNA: TGTGCCAGCAGAAGTTTATTAGGGCAGGGCCGCTACGAGCAGTACTTC. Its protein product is CASRSLLGQGRYEQYF.